This T cell receptor beta chain appears in the sequencing data of a study of PD-1 blockade in classical Hodgkin lymphoma. Whole-study context: Patients got intravenous nivolumab 3 mg/kg every 2 weeks. Study results and caveats: Baseline diversity in complete responders resembled that of newly diagnosed patients. Undefined causes, possibly disease activity or prior therapy, underlie the repertoire differences.

The data were produced by immunoSEQ multiplex PCR, yet TCRdb's version contains in-frame clones alone and is incomplete. Of fewer than 100,000 clones in the sample, roughly 92% were seen once. All patients experienced relapse after autologous stem cell transplantation, and brentuximab vedotin exposure was variable. Trimming left V 4 bases short and J 3 bases short, with 10 bases between. CDR1 GTSNPN and CDR2 SVGIG come from the germline V gene (reference sequence). This CDR3 region has 12 residues. A note on this clone: Its specificity is not known.

The TCR originated in a human donor with classical Hodgkin lymphoma. The V and J genes are TRBV30 and TRBJ2-7; no firm D call. The starting material was peripheral blood mononuclear cells (PBMCs), obtained at baseline. CDR3 nucleotide sequence: TGTGCCTGGAATAGACCCAACTACGAGCAGTACTTC. It codes for CAWNRPNYEQYF.